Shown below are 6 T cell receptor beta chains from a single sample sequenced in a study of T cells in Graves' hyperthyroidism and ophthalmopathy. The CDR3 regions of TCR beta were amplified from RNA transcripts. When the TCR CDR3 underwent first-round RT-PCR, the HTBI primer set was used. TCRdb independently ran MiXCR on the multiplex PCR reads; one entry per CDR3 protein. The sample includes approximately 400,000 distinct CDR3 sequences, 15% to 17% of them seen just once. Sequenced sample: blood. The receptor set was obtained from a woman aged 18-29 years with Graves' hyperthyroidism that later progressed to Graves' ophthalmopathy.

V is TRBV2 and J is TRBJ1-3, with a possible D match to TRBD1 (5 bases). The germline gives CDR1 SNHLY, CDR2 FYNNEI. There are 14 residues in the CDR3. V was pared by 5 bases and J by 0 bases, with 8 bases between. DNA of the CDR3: TGTGCCAGCAGTCCGGACATCTCTGGAAACACCATATATTTT. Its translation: CASSPDISGNTIYF.

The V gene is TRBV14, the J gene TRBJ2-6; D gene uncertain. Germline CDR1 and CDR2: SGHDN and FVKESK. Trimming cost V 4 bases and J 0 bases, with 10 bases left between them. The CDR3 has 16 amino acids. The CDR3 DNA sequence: TGTGCCAGCAGCCTCTACACCAACTCTGGGGCCAACGTCCTGACTTTC. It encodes CASSLYTNSGANVLTF. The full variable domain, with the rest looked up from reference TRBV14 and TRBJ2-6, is EAGVTQFPSHSVIEKGQTVTLRCDPISGHDNLYWYRRVMGKEIKFLLHFVKESKQDESGMPNNRFLAERTGGTYSTLKVQPAELEDSGVYFCASSLYTNSGANVLTFGAGSRLTVL.

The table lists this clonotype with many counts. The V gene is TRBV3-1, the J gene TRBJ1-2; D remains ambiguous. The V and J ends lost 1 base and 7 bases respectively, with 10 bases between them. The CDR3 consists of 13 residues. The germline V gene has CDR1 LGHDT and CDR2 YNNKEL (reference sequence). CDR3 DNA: TGTGCCAGCAGCCAAGCAAAAACGGGTGGCTACACCTTC. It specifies CASSQAKTGGYTF.

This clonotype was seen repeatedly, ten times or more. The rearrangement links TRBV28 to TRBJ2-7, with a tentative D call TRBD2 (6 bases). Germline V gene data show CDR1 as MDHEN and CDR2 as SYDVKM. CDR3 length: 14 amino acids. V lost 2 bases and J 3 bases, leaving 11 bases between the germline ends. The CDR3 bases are TGTGCCAGCAGTTTAATCGAGCGGGTCTACGAGCAGTACTTC. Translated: CASSLIERVYEQYF.

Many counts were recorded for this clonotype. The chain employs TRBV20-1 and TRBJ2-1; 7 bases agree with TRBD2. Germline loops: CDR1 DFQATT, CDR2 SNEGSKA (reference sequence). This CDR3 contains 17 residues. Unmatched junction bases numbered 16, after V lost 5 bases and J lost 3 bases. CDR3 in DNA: TGCAGTGCTTTGATGTCCTATGTTGGCGGGAGCTACAATGAGCAGTTCTTC. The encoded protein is CSALMSYVGGSYNEQFF.

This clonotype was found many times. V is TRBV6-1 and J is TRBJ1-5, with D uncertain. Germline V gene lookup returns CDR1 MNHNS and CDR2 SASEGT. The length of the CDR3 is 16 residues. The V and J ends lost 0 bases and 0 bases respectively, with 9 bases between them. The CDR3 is CASSEAENYSNQPQHF. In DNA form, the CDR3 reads TGTGCCAGCAGTGAAGCTGAGAATTATAGCAATCAGCCCCAGCATTTT.